Given below is one TCR beta chain in context. The study sequenced TCR beta in blood CD8+ and CD4+ T cells. It was treatment-naive patients with stable or active relapsing-remitting disease who made up the multiple sclerosis controls. Isolation of CD8+ and CD4+ T cells was performed negatively, whereas enrichment of TEMRA cells was done by FACS. An amount of RNA that ranged from roughly 0.5 to 1 ug was reverse transcribed with random hexamers. Across 54 Vbeta and 13 Jbeta, immunoSEQ multiplex PCR amplified TCR beta CDR3. A single record per CDR3 protein comes from TCRdb applying MiXCR to the immunoSEQ multiplex PCR reads. Among 95,000 to 150,000 distinct CDR3 sequences listed, approximately 95% were seen once. The data belong to a study of CD8 T cells in Susac syndrome. The CDR3 is made up of 8 amino acids. Deletions cut 5 bases from V and 12 bases from J, with 5 bases between. Germline CDR1 SQVTM, CDR2 ANQGSEA.

The sequence came from a human donor with multiple sclerosis. The rearrangement joins TRBV29-1 to TRBJ2-1, with D uncertain. Sequencing was performed on CD8+ T cells from PBMCs. CDR3 nucleotides: TGCAGCGTTTACGGGCAGTTCTTC. Translated, it gives CSVYGQFF.